This is a list of T cell receptor beta chains from one sample in a study of cytomegalovirus exposure and HLA in healthy donors. Produced via immunoSEQ multiplex PCR; TCRdb's table is partial and in-frame only. The sample records fewer than 150,000 clones, around 73% being singletons. Sequencing was performed on PBMCs. All receptors come from a man aged 50 or older in good health and CMV-seronegative. The CDR3 runs from the conserved cysteine through the conserved F or W. The D gene is left open where the match is weak.

j_gene: TRBJ2-5
d_gene: TRBD2
v_gene: TRBV2
CDR3aa: CASSEAGLALETQYF

j_gene: TRBJ2-1
d_gene: NA
v_gene: TRBV25-1
CDR3aa: CASRDSSYNEQFF

j_gene: TRBJ2-7
d_gene: TRBD2
v_gene: TRBV2
CDR3aa: CASRQTSGVSYEQYF

j_gene: TRBJ2-5
d_gene: NA
v_gene: TRBV28
CDR3aa: CASRDSPGHLETQYF

j_gene: TRBJ2-2
d_gene: TRBD1
v_gene: TRBV28
CDR3aa: CASSLTGHGTGELFF

j_gene: TRBJ2-5
d_gene: TRBD1
v_gene: TRBV6-5
CDR3aa: CASSPDRLWGETQYF

j_gene: TRBJ1-5
d_gene: NA
v_gene: TRBV30
CDR3aa: CAWSRVGSGQPQHF

j_gene: TRBJ2-1
d_gene: NA
v_gene: TRBV7-6
CDR3aa: CASSLVAPYNEQFF

j_gene: TRBJ2-3
d_gene: TRBD1
v_gene: TRBV28
CDR3aa: CASSSGQGEITDTQYF

j_gene: TRBJ1-2
d_gene: NA
v_gene: TRBV18
CDR3aa: CASSTSEIAYGYTF

j_gene: TRBJ1-4
d_gene: NA
v_gene: TRBV10-3
CDR3aa: CAISARGVATNEKLFF

j_gene: TRBJ2-7
d_gene: TRBD2
v_gene: TRBV19
CDR3aa: CASSRLSGGERKQYF

j_gene: TRBJ2-1
d_gene: TRBD1
v_gene: TRBV19
CDR3aa: CASSHRGMTDEQFF

j_gene: TRBJ2-1
d_gene: NA
v_gene: TRBV28
CDR3aa: CASRGTIGSYNEQFF

j_gene: TRBJ2-2
d_gene: TRBD1
v_gene: TRBV7-3
CDR3aa: CASSGGQGRTGELFF

j_gene: TRBJ2-3
d_gene: TRBD1
v_gene: TRBV9
CDR3aa: CASSVNRGPPDTQYF

j_gene: TRBJ2-3
d_gene: NA
v_gene: TRBV21-1
CDR3aa: CASSKAGTGDLTDTQYF